This T cell receptor (beta chain) derives from a study of cytomegalovirus exposure and HLA in healthy donors. Study-level results: Based on reports, TCR beta sequences accurately predicted HLA-A and HLA-B alleles for most subjects. Cytomegalovirus status was reportedly diagnosed by the classifier with high sensitivity and specificity. Many donors shared some public TCRs, even though most TCR sequences were rare.

PCR amplification relied on 60 Vbeta primers (plus 13 Jbeta primers). TCRdb keeps only in-frame clones here, not all; method: immunoSEQ multiplex PCR. The data hold about 120,000 clones, with about 9.4% observed a single time. This clone came up a few times. Its antigen is not identified. The CDR3 runs 15 residues. V gave up 5 bases and J gave up 6 bases; unmatched junction bases: 4. Germline loops: CDR1 LNHDA, CDR2 SQIVND (reference sequence). This receptor was obtained from a woman aged 40 to 50 in good health and CMV-seropositive. The rearrangement uses TRBV19 and TRBJ2-1, with 13 bases lining up with TRBD2. Sequencing used PBMCs. Here the CDR3 reads CASSPLAGGLNEQFF. In DNA form, the CDR3 reads TGTGCCAGTAGTCCACTAGCGGGGGGGCTCAATGAGCAGTTCTTC.